The present T cell receptor (beta chain) was sequenced within a study of beta chain features in type 1 diabetes. Researchers reported sorting CD4+ naive, central memory, regulatory and stem cell-like memory cells via CD45RO/CCR7/CD25/CD127/CD95/CD27. Study-level points and caveats: Significant though moderate, a shortening of TCRB CDR3s appeared in all four CD4+ subsets of Type 1 diabetes patients. Compared to healthy donors, patients appeared to have naive, central memory and Treg TCRB repertoires that were more alike.

Details on this clone: Its target is not known.

The sequenced template was cDNA made from the entire isolated RNA. The table came from immunoSEQ multiplex PCR; TCRdb's copy has only in-frame clones and leaves some out. The sample yields about 340,000 clones, around 9% seen once. This CDR3 region has 14 residues. The germline V gene encodes CDR1 SGHNT and CDR2 YYREEE (reference sequence). The V end was cut by 0 bases, the J end by 3 bases, with 9 bases between. The rearrangement links TRBV5-4 to TRBJ2-5; D remains ambiguous. Sequenced material: central memory CD4+ T cells from blood. The TCR sequence derives from a man aged 25 to 45 with type 1 diabetes. The CDR3 here is CASSLEGVKETQYF. Written as DNA, the CDR3 is TGTGCCAGCAGCTTGGAAGGAGTTAAAGAGACCCAGTACTTC.